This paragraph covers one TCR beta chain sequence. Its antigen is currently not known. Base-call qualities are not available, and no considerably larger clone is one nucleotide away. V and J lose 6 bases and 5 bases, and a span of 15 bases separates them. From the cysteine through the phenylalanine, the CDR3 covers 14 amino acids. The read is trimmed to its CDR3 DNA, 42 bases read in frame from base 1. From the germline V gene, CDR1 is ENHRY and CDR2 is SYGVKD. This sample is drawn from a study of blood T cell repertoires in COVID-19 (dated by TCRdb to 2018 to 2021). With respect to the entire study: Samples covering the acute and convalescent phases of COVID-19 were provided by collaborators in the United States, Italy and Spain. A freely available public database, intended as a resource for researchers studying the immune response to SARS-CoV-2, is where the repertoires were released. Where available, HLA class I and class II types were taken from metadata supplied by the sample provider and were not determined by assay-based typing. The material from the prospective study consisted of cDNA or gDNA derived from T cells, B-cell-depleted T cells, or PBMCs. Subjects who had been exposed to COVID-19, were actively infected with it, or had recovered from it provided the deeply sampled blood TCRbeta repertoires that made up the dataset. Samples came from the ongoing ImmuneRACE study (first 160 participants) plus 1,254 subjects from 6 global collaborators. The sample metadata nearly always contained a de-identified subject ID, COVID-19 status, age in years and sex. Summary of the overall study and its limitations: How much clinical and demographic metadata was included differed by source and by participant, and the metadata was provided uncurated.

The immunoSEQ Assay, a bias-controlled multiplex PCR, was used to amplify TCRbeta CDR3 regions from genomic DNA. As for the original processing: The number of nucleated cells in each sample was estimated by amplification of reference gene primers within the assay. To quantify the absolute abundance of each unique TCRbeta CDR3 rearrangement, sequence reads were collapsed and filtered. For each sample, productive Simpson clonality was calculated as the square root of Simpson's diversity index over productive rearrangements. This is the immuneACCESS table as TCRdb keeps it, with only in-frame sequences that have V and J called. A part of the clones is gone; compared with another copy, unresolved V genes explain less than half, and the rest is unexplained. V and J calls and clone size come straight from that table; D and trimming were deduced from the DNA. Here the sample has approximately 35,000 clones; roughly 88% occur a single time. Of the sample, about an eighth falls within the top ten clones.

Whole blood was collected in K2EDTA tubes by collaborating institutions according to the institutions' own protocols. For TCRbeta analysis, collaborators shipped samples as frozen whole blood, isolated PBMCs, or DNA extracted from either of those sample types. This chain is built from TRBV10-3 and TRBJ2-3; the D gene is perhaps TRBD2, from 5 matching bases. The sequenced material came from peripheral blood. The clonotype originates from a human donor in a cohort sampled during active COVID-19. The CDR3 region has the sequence CAIRDSTGGDTQYF. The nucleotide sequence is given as TGTGCCATCAGGGACTCGACTGGAGGAGATACGCAGTATTTT.